This T cell receptor beta chain was documented in a study of T cells in localized non-small cell lung cancer. In regard to this clone: Its antigen is not identified.

Study conclusions and caveats: Elevated blood T cell density was associated with longer overall survival. Turning up in adjacent lung were a median approximately 58 of the top 100 tumor clones. The study found T cell clonality highest in uninvolved adjacent lung, above tumor. Only one tumor region went through sequencing, so heterogeneity may still be there.

Generated by immunoSEQ multiplex PCR, the TCRdb table keeps only in-frame clones and is missing some. Among about 26,000 clones listed, around 93% were seen once. The receptor comes from a female donor of 60 years or more with stage II squamous cell lung carcinoma. The sequencing used peripheral blood, collected before any cancer treatment.

The CDR3 region is CASSIGDRDRETQYF. DNA of the CDR3: TGTGCCAGTAGTATAGGGGACAGGGACCGGGAGACCCAGTACTTC. The V and J genes are TRBV19 and TRBJ2-5; TRBD1 aligns across 9 bases. The ends lost 1 base at V and 5 bases at J; junction bases unmatched: 5. Germline V gives CDR1 LNHDA, CDR2 SQIVND (reference sequence). The CDR3 loop spans 15 amino acids.